This T cell receptor (beta chain) is from a study of blood T cell repertoires in COVID-19. Study information: The study drew acute and convalescent COVID-19 samples from the United States, Italy and Spain. Sample material is recorded as cDNA or gDNA derived from T cells, B-cell-depleted T cells, or PBMCs.

Germline V gene sequence: CDR1 MNHGY, CDR2 SVAAGI. The ends lost 0 bases at V and 5 bases at J; junction bases unmatched: 7. The CDR3 covers 17 residues. In the original analysis: Counts of nucleated cells, estimated from reference gene primer amplification, were obtained. Assay used: immunoSEQ multiplex PCR; TCRdb lists only in-frame clones, some missing. The V and J calls and clone size were taken over from that table, and D and trimming were inferred from the DNA. The sample shows 27,000 or so clones, roughly 90% of them seen only once. The clonotype comes from a human donor with active COVID-19. The donor label of this sample is uncertain. Source material: peripheral blood. This chain uses TRBV6-9 with TRBJ2-5; the match to TRBD2 covers 12 bases. In DNA form, the CDR3 reads TGTGCCAGCAGTTATTCGCCGGGACTAGCGGGTGTGGAGACCCAGTACTTC. It specifies CASSYSPGLAGVETQYF.